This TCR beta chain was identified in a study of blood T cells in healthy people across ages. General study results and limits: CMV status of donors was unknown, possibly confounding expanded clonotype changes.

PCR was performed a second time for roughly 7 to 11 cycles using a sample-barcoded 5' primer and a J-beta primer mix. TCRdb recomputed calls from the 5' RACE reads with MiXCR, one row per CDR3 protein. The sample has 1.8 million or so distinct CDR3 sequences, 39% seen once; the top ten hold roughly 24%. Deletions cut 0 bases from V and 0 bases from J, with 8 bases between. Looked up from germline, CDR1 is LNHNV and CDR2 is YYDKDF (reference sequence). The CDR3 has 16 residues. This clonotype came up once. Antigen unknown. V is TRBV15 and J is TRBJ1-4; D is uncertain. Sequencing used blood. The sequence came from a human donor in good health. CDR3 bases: TGTGCCACCAGCAGAGATGGTTCAGCAACTAATGAAAAACTGTTTTTT. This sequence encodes CATSRDGSATNEKLFF.